Each of the 26 T cell receptor beta chains below was sequenced from the same sample in a study of post-analysis software for immune sequencing data (dated by TCRdb to between 2015 and 2017). The paper as a whole reports these results and caveats: Patients showed significantly higher frequencies than controls for a handful of TRBV segments, among them TRBV5-6, TRBV5-1 and TRBV20-1.

These TCRs' antigens remain unknown. Library construction relied on PCR. The sequencing machine was an Illumina HiSeq 2500. To reduce PCR and sequencing biases, unique molecular identifiers were built into the TCR beta cDNA libraries. In TCRdb, the public reads were trimmed at Q25 with fastp and aligned with MiXCR, with productive beta chains retained. Every CDR3 protein is listed once, alongside the most common genes and DNA of its rows. The table for this sample lists hundreds of thousands of distinct CDR3 sequences; roughly 45% of them were counted only once. The biggest ten clones account for around 1.7% of the sample. Sample: blood. These receptors were taken from a girl aged 5-17 years with multiple sclerosis.

CDR3 protein: CASSPFGERGTDTQYF. CDR3 in DNA: TGTGCCAGCAGCCCCTTTGGGGAGCGGGGGACAGATACGCAGTATTTT. The J gene is TRBJ2-3, the V gene TRBV6-5; 8 nucleotides align to TRBD2. V was clipped by 6 bases and J by 3 bases; unmatched bases: 11. The CDR3 extends over 16 amino acids. Germline V CDR1 and CDR2: MNHEY, SVGAGI.

This clonotype was picked up a small number of times. The V gene is TRBV4-1, the J gene TRBJ2-7; D is perhaps TRBD1 (6 bases). This CDR3 spans 15 amino acids. From germline, CDR1 is MGHRA and CDR2 YSYEKL. V lost 3 bases and J lost 3, with 15 bases in between. CDR3 protein: CASSQYLGQNYEQYF. Here the CDR3 DNA reads TGCGCCAGCAGCCAGTACCTAGGACAGAACTACGAGCAGTACTTC.

The chain has TRBV29-1 and TRBJ2-7; possible D gene TRBD2, 5 bases. The germline V and J ends were trimmed by 3 bases and 2 bases, with 20 bases remaining between them. Germline V gene lookup returns CDR1 SQVTM and CDR2 ANQGSEA. CDR3 length: 16 amino acids. CDR3 bases: TGCAGCGTTGAGCGTCAAGGTTATCCCGGGGCCTACGAGCAGTACTTC. Protein product: CSVERQGYPGAYEQYF.

This clonotype was detected a few times. The gene calls are TRBV4-2 and TRBJ2-1; 7 positions agree with TRBD1. The CDR3 length is 14 residues. The trim removed 1 base at V and 6 bases at J, leaving 3 bases unmatched. The V gene's germline CDR1 is LGHNA and CDR2 YNFKEQ. The CDR3 sequence: CASSQAGQANEQFF. In nucleotides, the CDR3 is TGTGCCAGCAGCCAAGCCGGACAGGCCAATGAGCAGTTCTTC.

V gene TRBV7-2 combines with J gene TRBJ2-1; TRBD2 is a possible D gene (6 bases). Germline values: CDR1 SGHTA, CDR2 FQGNSA. The CDR3 extends over 16 amino acids. V was trimmed by 5 bases and J by 7 bases, leaving 21 bases between them. The CDR3 sequence is CASSPRTFPGTNEQFF. CDR3 in DNA: TGTGCCAGCAGCCCTCGTACGTTCCCCGGGACTAATGAGCAGTTCTTC.

This clonotype was counted only a few times. The chain links TRBV10-3 to TRBJ1-2, with unresolved D. Germline CDR1 is ENHRY and CDR2 is SYGVKD. The CDR3 spans 11 residues. V lost 0 bases to trimming and J lost 8 bases, with 4 bases between them. This CDR3 reads CAISESRGYTF. The CDR3 DNA reads TGTGCCATCAGTGAGTCGCGGGGCTACACCTTC.

The chain couples TRBV7-4 to TRBJ2-1, with D possibly being TRBD2 (5 bases). This CDR3 is built from 16 residues. CDR1 is SGHVT, CDR2 SQSDAQ, per germline. V gave up 3 bases and J gave up 3 bases, with 15 bases separating them. DNA for the CDR3: TGTGCCAGCAGCTTTTCCCCTTTAGCGATCTACAATGAGCAGTTCTTC. As protein: CASSFSPLAIYNEQFF.

The V call is TRBV3-1, the J call TRBJ2-1; TRBD2 aligns across 8 bases. The junction had 15 bases not matched to a gene; V was cut back by 5 bases and J by 9 bases. The CDR3 spans 16 residues. Germline V gives CDR1 LGHDT, CDR2 YNNKEL (reference sequence). Here the CDR3 reads CASSMRGAHRGIEQFF. The CDR3 coding sequence is TGTGCCAGCAGCATGCGGGGGGCCCACCGGGGTATTGAGCAGTTCTTC.

This clonotype turned up a few times. The rearrangement uses TRBV20-1 and TRBJ2-4; D ambiguous. V gave up 2 bases and J gave up 0 bases, with 8 bases separating them. The CDR3 is 14 residues long. CDR1 is DFQATT, CDR2 SNEGSKA, per germline (reference sequence). The CDR3 loop is CSARLPLAKNIQYF. The CDR3 bases are TGCAGTGCTAGACTACCATTAGCCAAAAACATTCAGTACTTC.

This clonotype showed up just once. The rearrangement joins TRBV2 to TRBJ2-3; D is perhaps TRBD2 (6 bases). V lost 4 bases and J 5 bases, leaving 19 bases between the germline ends. This CDR3 comprises 16 residues. Germline CDR1 is SNHLY and CDR2 is FYNNEI. CDR3 nucleotides: TGTGCCAGCAGTGGAGGGAGACTAGGTGCCGGAGATACGCAGTATTTT. Its translation is CASSGGRLGAGDTQYF.

A few counts support this clonotype. The chain uses TRBV29-1 and TRBJ1-1; no definite D call. The CDR3 extends over 13 amino acids. Looked up from germline, CDR1 is SQVTM and CDR2 is ANQGSEA. V lost 4 bases and J lost 8, with 17 bases in between. This chain's CDR3 is CSVVSSSPGEAFF. The CDR3 DNA reads TGCAGCGTTGTGAGCAGCTCCCCGGGGGAAGCTTTCTTT.

This clonotype has just a few counts. The junction differs from germline at one of its ends, possibly a read error. The rearrangement joins TRBV7-6 to TRBJ2-3; 7 nucleotides align to TRBD2. CDR1 and CDR2 from the germline V gene are SGHVS and FNYEAQ. This CDR3 region has 16 residues. The CDR3 sequence is CASSLGPRGYTDTRYF. CDR3 coding DNA: TGTGCCAGCAGCTTAGGTCCGCGGGGGTACACAGATACGCGGTATTTT.

This clonotype occurred a few times. This sequence joins TRBV3-1 and TRBJ1-2, with no clear D. V was cut by 3 bases and J by 0 bases, with 11 bases left in between. CDR1 is LGHDT, CDR2 YNNKEL, per germline (reference sequence). The CDR3 loop spans 15 amino acids. CDR3 region: CASSHSLQPNYGYTF. The CDR3 DNA reads TGTGCCAGCAGCCATAGCCTACAGCCTAACTATGGCTACACCTTC.

This chain links TRBV27 with TRBJ2-5; TRBD2 matches at 11 bases. Per germline, CDR1 MNHEY and CDR2 SMNVEV (reference sequence). The length of the CDR3 is 15 residues. V gave up 4 bases and J gave up 2 bases; unmatched junction bases: 3. CDR3 region: CASSSRLAGQETQYF. The CDR3 DNA sequence: TGTGCCAGCAGTTCACGACTAGCGGGACAAGAGACCCAGTACTTC.

The V and J genes are TRBV24-1 and TRBJ1-5, with 7 bases lining up with TRBD1. This CDR3 region has 17 residues. In germline, CDR1 is KGHDR, CDR2 SFDVKD. V lost 5 bases, J lost 5 bases, and 14 bases stayed unmatched. CDR3 nucleotides: TGTGCCACCAGTGGCACCATAGGGGGCTTAGGTGATCAGCCCCAGCATTTT. Its protein is CATSGTIGGLGDQPQHF.

The table lists this clonotype with a few counts. The chain is built from TRBV4-1 and TRBJ1-2, with D perhaps matching TRBD1 (5 bases). The CDR3 spans 17 residues. Trimming pared 1 base from V and 0 bases from J, leaving 15 bases between. Germline-derived CDR1 and CDR2 are MGHRA and YSYEKL. The CDR3 coding sequence is TGCGCCAGCAGCCAAGTGGGACGTAGGGTAGCTAACTATGGCTACACCTTC. Protein sequence: CASSQVGRRVANYGYTF.

The J gene is TRBJ1-6, the V gene TRBV7-9, with 7 bases identical to TRBD1. The CDR3 length is 16 residues. V trimming: 4 bases; J trimming: 6 bases; junction bases outside the gene matches: 9. Germline V gene lookup returns CDR1 SEHNR and CDR2 FQNEAQ (reference sequence). CDR3 sequence (DNA): TGTGCCAGCAGCTCTGGGACAGAGGGAAGTAATTCACCCCTCCACTTT. Residues: CASSSGTEGSNSPLHF.

The J gene is TRBJ2-1, the V gene TRBV4-1; TRBD1 matches at 7 bases. The CDR3 contains 16 residues. CDR1 is MGHRA and CDR2 is YSYEKL in the germline V gene. Trimming removed 3 bases from V and 0 bases from J; junction bases left unmatched: 5. In DNA form, the CDR3 reads TGCGCCAGCAGCCACCTGGGACAGACCTCCTACAATGAGCAGTTCTTC. Encoded protein: CASSHLGQTSYNEQFF.

The chain recombines TRBV5-1 with TRBJ1-5; a weak D match, TRBD1 (6 bases). V was pared by 4 bases and J by 4 bases, with 15 bases between. CDR3 length: 15 amino acids. Germline V gene lookup returns CDR1 SGHRS and CDR2 YFSETQ. In DNA form, the CDR3 reads TGCGCCAGCAGCCTCTCGGGGGGCCGTAATCAGCCCCAGCATTTT. Protein product: CASSLSGGRNQPQHF.

The chain recombines TRBV5-1 with TRBJ2-7, with D unclear. Trimming pared 1 base from V and 5 bases from J, leaving 16 bases between. The germline gives CDR1 SGHRS, CDR2 YFSETQ. CDR3 length: 15 residues. The CDR3 is CASSLQVGESDEQYF. The CDR3 bases are TGCGCCAGCAGCTTGCAGGTTGGAGAGAGCGACGAGCAGTACTTC. The full variable domain, rest sourced from reference TRBV5-1 and TRBJ2-7, is KAGVTQTPRYLIKTRGQQVTLSCSPISGHRSVSWYQQTPGQGLQFLFEYFSETQRNKGNFPGRFSGRQFSNSRSEMNVSTLELGDSALYLCASSLQVGESDEQYFGPGTRLTVT.

The DNA of the CDR3 is TGTGCCAGCAGCCAACAGGGAGGGAATCAGCCCCAGCATTTT. Translated, it gives CASSQQGGNQPQHF. This rearrangement joins TRBV3-1 to TRBJ1-5; maybe TRBD1 (5 bases). In germline, CDR1 is LGHDT, CDR2 YNNKEL (reference sequence). V lost 2 bases to trimming and J lost 4 bases, with 9 bases between them. The CDR3 is 14 residues long.

Note on this clonotype: A much larger clone lies one base from this, so it may be a read error. V and J are TRBV29-1 and TRBJ2-7; 9 bases line up with TRBD2. Near its end, the DNA agrees better with TRBJ2-5, so the J call may be wrong. The CDR3 is 13 residues long. Per germline, CDR1 SQVTM and CDR2 ANQGSEA. The CDR3 loop reads CGAGGGLAQTQYF. CDR3 in DNA: TGCGGCGCTGGGGGGGGACTAGCACAGACCCAGTACTTC.

On this clonotype: A read error may account for a junction end that differs from germline. The chain employs TRBV10-2 and TRBJ2-7; D might be TRBD1 (6 bases). TRBJ2-5 matches the DNA end more closely, so the J call is doubtful. The CDR3 spans 14 residues. Germline V gene lookup returns CDR1 WSHSY and CDR2 SAAADI. The CDR3 bases are TGCGCCAGCGGTGATCAGGGGAGACAGGAGACCCAGTACTTC. The encoded protein is CASGDQGRQETQYF.

Ten or more counts support this clonotype. The CDR3 nucleotides are TGTGCCAGCAGTGATCGGGTCACAGATACGCAGTATTTT. Its protein product is CASSDRVTDTQYF. V and J are TRBV6-4 and TRBJ2-3, with D hard to call. Germline V CDR1 and CDR2: MRHNA, SNTAGT. V was cut by 3 bases and J by 2 bases, with 6 bases left in between. The CDR3 loop spans 13 amino acids.

This clonotype was observed a handful of times. The CDR3: CASSLGQEQETQYF. The CDR3 coding sequence is TGTGCCAGCAGCCTCGGACAGGAGCAAGAGACCCAGTACTTC. The chain joins TRBV12-3 or TRBV12-4 to TRBJ2-5; TRBD1 matches at 7 bases. The length of the CDR3 is 14 residues. V shed 6 bases, J shed 2 bases, and the junction held 6 bases outside the gene matches.

The rearrangement links TRBV12-3 or TRBV12-4 to TRBJ2-3; D not resolved. The CDR3 spans 15 residues. V was clipped by 5 bases and J by 5 bases, with 17 bases between them. The CDR3 protein is CASSPLRAKGDTQYF. DNA for the CDR3: TGTGCCAGCAGTCCGCTACGGGCCAAGGGAGATACGCAGTATTTT.